Described below is a single TCR beta chain sequence and its context. V lost 0 bases and J 2 bases, leaving 12 bases between the germline ends. Germline-derived CDR1 and CDR2 are SGDLS and YYNGEE. The CDR3 is made up of 15 amino acids. These data are taken from a study of cytomegalovirus exposure and HLA in healthy donors. Produced via immunoSEQ multiplex PCR; TCRdb's table is partial and in-frame only. The sample holds 170,000 or so clones, roughly 80% seen once. The chain is built from TRBV9 and TRBJ2-7; D unclear. Sequencing input: PBMCs. This receptor was identified in a woman aged 18-30 years in good health and CMV-seropositive. CDR3 coding DNA: TGTGCCAGCAGCGTAGCTTTAGACTGGACCTACGAGCAGTACTTC. Encoded protein: CASSVALDWTYEQYF.